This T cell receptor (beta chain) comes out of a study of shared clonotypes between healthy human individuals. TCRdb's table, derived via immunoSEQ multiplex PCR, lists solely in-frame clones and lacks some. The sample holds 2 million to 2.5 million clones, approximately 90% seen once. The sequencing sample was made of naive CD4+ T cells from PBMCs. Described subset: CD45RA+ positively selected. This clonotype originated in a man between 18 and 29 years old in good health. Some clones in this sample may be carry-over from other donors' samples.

The DNA for the CDR3 is TGTGCCAGCAGCGTAGGTGGGGCGTTTCAGCCCCAGCATTTT. The encoded protein is CASSVGGAFQPQHF. The rearrangement uses TRBV9 and TRBJ1-5; TRBD1 might be the D (5 bases). V shed 0 bases and J shed 6 bases, with 10 bases lying between them. The CDR3 contains 14 residues. CDR1 SGDLS and CDR2 YYNGEE come from the germline V gene.